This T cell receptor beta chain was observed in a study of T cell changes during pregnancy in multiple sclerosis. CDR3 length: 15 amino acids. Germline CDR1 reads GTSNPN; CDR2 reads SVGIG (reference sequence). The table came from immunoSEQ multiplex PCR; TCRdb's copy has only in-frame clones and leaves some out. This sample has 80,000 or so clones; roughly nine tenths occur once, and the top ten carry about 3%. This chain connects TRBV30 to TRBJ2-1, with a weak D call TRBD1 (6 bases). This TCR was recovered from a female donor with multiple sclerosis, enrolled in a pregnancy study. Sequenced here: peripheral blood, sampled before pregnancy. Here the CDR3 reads CASGAKLKSYNEQFF. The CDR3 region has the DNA TGTGCTTCAGGGGCTAAGCTTAAGTCCTACAATGAGCAGTTCTTC.